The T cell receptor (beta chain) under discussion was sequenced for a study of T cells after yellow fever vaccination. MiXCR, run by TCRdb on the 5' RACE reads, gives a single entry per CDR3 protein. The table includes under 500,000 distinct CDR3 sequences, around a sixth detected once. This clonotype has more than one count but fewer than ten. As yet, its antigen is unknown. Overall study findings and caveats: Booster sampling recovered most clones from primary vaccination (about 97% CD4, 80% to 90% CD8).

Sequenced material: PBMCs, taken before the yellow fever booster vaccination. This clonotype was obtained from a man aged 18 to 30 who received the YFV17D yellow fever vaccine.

The CDR3 nucleotides are TGTGCCAGCAGTCGTAGTGGCTACGAGCAGTACTTC. Its translation: CASSRSGYEQYF. The J gene is TRBJ2-7, the V gene TRBV27; no firm D call. V was pared by 5 bases and J by 3 bases, with 8 bases between. From germline, CDR1 is MNHEY and CDR2 SMNVEV (reference sequence). The CDR3 is 12 amino acids.